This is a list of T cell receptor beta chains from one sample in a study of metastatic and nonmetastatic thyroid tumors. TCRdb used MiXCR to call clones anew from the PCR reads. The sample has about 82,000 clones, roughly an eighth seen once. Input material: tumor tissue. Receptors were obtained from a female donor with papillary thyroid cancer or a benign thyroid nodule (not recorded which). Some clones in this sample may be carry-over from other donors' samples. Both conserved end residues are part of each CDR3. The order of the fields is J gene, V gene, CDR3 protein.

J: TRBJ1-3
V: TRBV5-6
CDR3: CASSFGAYSGNTIYF

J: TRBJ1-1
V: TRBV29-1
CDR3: CSARDIFNTEAFF

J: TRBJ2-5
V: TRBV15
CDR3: CATSTRRGAETQYF

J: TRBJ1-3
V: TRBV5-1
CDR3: CASSLRQGNGANTIYF

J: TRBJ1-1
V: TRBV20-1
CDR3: CSARDPRGQRNTEAFF

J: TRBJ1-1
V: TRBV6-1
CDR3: CASRSSYEAFF

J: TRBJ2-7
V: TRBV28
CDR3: CASTLVTGTRFVYEQYF

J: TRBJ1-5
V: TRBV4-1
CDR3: CASSRSWTSPYHQPQHF

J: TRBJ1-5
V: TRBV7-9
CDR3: CASSIDSNQPQHF

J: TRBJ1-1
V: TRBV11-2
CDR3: CASSLVGGASNTEAFF

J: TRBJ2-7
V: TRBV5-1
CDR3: CASSSDYYEQYF

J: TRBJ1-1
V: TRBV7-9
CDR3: CASSVGTGEAFF

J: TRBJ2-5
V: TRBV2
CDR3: CASSEAGETQYF

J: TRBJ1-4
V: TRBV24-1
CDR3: CATSDSQKLFF

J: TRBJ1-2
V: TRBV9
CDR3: CASSVGEPNYGYTF

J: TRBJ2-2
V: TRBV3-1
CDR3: CASSQGQGSGELFF

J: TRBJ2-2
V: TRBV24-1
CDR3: CATSDTGDLTGELFF

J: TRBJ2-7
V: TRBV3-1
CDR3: CASSQDGRDYEQYF

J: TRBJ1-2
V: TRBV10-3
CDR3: CAISESSVQPHGSYTF

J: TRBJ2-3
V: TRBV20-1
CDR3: CSARVRSHTQYF

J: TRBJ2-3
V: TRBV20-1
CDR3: CSALPGSTDTQYF

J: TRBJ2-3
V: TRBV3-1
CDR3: CASSQDQQGTDTQYF

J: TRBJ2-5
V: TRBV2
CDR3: CASSARFGTPIGEETQYF

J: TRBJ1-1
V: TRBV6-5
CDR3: CASSYRGSEAFF

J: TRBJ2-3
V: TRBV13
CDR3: CASSPPGGVTQYF

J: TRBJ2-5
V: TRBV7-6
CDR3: CASSPQGTSGRETQYF

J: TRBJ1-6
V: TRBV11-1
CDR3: CASSPSGDRGLVAGALHF

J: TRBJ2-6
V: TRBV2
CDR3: CASSYLSSGANVLTF

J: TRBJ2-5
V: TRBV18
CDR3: CASSLRQGETQYF

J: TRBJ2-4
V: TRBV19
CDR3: CASSMVQRGLAKNIQYF

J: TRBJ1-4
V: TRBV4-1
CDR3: CASSQNRGPNEKLFF

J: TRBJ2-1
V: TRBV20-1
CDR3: CSARASGRHNNEQFF

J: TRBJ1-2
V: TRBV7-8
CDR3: CASSLGQLYGYTF

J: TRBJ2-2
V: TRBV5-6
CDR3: CASSFGTGSNTGELFF

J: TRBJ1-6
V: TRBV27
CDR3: CASSLIKGRALHF

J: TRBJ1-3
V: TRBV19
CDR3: CATWTASGNTIYF

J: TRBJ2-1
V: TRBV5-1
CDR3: CASSLDRGQINEQFF

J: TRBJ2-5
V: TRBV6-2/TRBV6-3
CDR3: CASSYRTAQDTQYF

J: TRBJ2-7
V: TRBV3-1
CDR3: CASSQGPGQGYEQYF

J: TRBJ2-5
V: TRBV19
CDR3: CASAGGTINAQYF

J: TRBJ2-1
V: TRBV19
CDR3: CASSPGLDREQFF

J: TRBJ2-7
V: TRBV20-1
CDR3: CSASFERTVSYEQYF

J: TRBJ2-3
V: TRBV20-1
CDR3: CSARVRADTQYF

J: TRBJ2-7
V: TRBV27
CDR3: CASSQDSTYEQYF

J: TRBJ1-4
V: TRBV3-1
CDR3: CASSQGVEKLFF